The 12 T cell receptor beta chains below were found in one sample sequenced in a study of T cells in localized non-small cell lung cancer. Sequencing was performed with immunoSEQ multiplex PCR; in TCRdb, only in-frame clones are kept and a portion is missing. The sample has roughly 53,000 clones, 75% to 90% seen once. The input for sequencing was peripheral blood mononuclear cells, taken before any cancer treatment. The receptor source for this set is a man aged 35 to 70 with stage III lung adenocarcinoma.

Only a few counts were recorded for this clone. The chain has TRBV30 and TRBJ1-5; TRBD1 matches 9 bases. Looked up from germline, CDR1 is GTSNPN and CDR2 is SVGIG (reference sequence). Germline trimming cut 6 bases from V and 4 bases from J; bases unmatched to any gene: 13. The CDR3 is 16 residues long. In nucleotides, the CDR3 is TGTGCCTGCACCTATCCTCCGGGACAGGGAAATCAGCCCCAGCATTTT. Its translation is CACTYPPGQGNQPQHF. The full variable domain, in which reference TRBV30 and TRBJ1-5 provide the parts outside the CDR3, is SQTIHQWPATLVQPVGSPLSLECTVEGTSNPNLYWYRQAAGRGLQLLFYSVGIGQISSEVPQNLSASRPQDRQFILSSKKLLLSDSGFYLCACTYPPGQGNQPQHFGDGTRLSIL.

The V gene is TRBV7-9, the J gene TRBJ1-1; 8 bases match TRBD1. V was pared by 5 bases and J by 2 bases, with 7 bases of the junction left unmatched. The CDR3 runs to 15 residues. Germline V lookup: CDR1 SEHNR, CDR2 FQNEAQ (reference sequence). The CDR3 loop reads CASSRHGQGNTEAFF. In nucleotides, the CDR3 is TGTGCCAGCAGCCGACATGGACAGGGAAACACTGAAGCTTTCTTT.

The rearrangement uses TRBV29-1 and TRBJ2-5; TRBD2 aligns across 7 bases. The germline V gene encodes CDR1 SQVTM and CDR2 ANQGSEA. Unmatched junction bases numbered 7, after V lost 4 bases and J lost 2 bases. The CDR3 length is 14 residues. The CDR3 loop is CSVAGGKGQETQYF. The CDR3 coding sequence is TGCAGCGTTGCCGGGGGGAAGGGGCAAGAGACCCAGTACTTC. Supplemented by reference TRBV29-1 and TRBJ2-5, the full variable domain reads SAVISQKPSRDICQRGTSLTIQCQVDSQVTMMFWYRQQPGQSLTLIATANQGSEATYESGFVIDKFPISRPNLTFSTLTVSNMSPEDSSIYLCSVAGGKGQETQYFGPGTRLLVL.

The chain combines TRBV4-2 with TRBJ2-7; 7 positions agree with TRBD2. CDR1 and CDR2 from the germline V gene are LGHNA and YNFKEQ. The CDR3 covers 14 residues. The V and J ends lost 1 base and 6 bases, in that order; junction bases with no gene match: 6. The CDR3 here is CASSQAMQRGEQYF. The DNA of the CDR3 is TGTGCCAGCAGCCAAGCGATGCAGCGGGGCGAGCAGTACTTC.

The chain joins TRBV19 to TRBJ1-4; D might be TRBD1 (5 bases). The ends were cut back, 10 bases at V and 7 bases at J, with 19 bases in the middle. The germline V gene encodes CDR1 LNHDA and CDR2 SQIVND (reference sequence). The CDR3 is 14 residues long. The CDR3 loop is CATQTGTRGEKLFF. As DNA, the CDR3 is TGTGCCACCCAGACGGGGACTAGGGGTGAAAAACTGTTTTTT.

The chain employs TRBV4-3 and TRBJ2-1; weak D call: TRBD1 (6 bases). The length of the CDR3 is 15 residues. The germline V gene has CDR1 LGHNA and CDR2 YSLEER. Trimming removed 3 bases from V and 12 bases from J, with 21 bases in between. The CDR3 loop is CASSQSNRVGNGQFF. The CDR3 DNA reads as TGCGCCAGCAGCCAGAGTAACAGGGTGGGGAACGGGCAGTTCTTC.

The CDR3 bases are TGTGCCAGCAGCTTAGGAGCCAAAAACATTCAGTACTTC. Translated, it gives CASSLGAKNIQYF. The rearrangement uses TRBV11-3 and TRBJ2-4; no firm D call. The CDR3 is 13 residues long. V was clipped by 1 base and J by 0 bases, with 1 base between them. Germline V lookup: CDR1 SGHNT, CDR2 YENEEA.

The chain is built from TRBV7-2 and TRBJ2-2; a weak D match, TRBD1 (5 bases). V lost 2 bases to trimming and J lost 4 bases, with 8 bases between them. Germline CDR1 is SGHTA and CDR2 is FQGNSA. The CDR3 is 14 amino acids. CDR3 region: CASSLRGGTGELFF. For the CDR3, the DNA is TGTGCCAGCAGCTTAAGGGGCGGCACCGGGGAGCTGTTTTTT.

Only one count was recorded for this clone. The chain employs TRBV29-1 and TRBJ1-1; D uncertain. Germline CDR1 and CDR2: SQVTM and ANQGSEA. CDR3 length: 12 amino acids. V was cut by 5 bases and J by 1 base, with 8 bases left in between. The CDR3 reads CSVRTRNTEAFF. The CDR3 DNA reads as TGCAGCGTTCGTACACGGAACACTGAAGCTTTCTTT. Drawing the rest from reference TRBV29-1 and TRBJ1-1, the complete variable domain is SAVISQKPSRDICQRGTSLTIQCQVDSQVTMMFWYRQQPGQSLTLIATANQGSEATYESGFVIDKFPISRPNLTFSTLTVSNMSPEDSSIYLCSVRTRNTEAFFGQGTRLTVV.

The chain has TRBV6-5 and TRBJ2-7, with 9 bases that match TRBD1. The junction had 12 bases not matched to a gene; V was cut back by 6 bases and J by 9 bases. Germline CDR1 and CDR2: MNHEY and SVGAGI. The CDR3 has 14 residues. The CDR3 loop is CASSPGQGGTWQYF. The CDR3 DNA is TGTGCCAGCAGCCCGGGACAGGGAGGAACATGGCAGTACTTC.

This clone was observed a few times. The chain joins TRBV19 to TRBJ2-2; TRBD1 is a possible D gene (6 bases). The CDR3 spans 14 residues. The germline V gene has CDR1 LNHDA and CDR2 SQIVND (reference sequence). Trimming stripped 5 bases from V and 5 bases from J, with 12 bases between. Here the CDR3 reads CASSYQGPTGELFF. The CDR3 DNA reads TGTGCCAGTAGTTACCAGGGGCCGACCGGGGAGCTGTTTTTT.

The chain carries TRBV19 and TRBJ2-5, with a possible D match to TRBD1 (7 bases). The CDR3 runs to 16 residues. The V end was cut by 4 bases, the J end by 2 bases, with 17 bases between. The germline V gene has CDR1 LNHDA and CDR2 SQIVND (reference sequence). CDR3 in amino acids: CASSRSRAGGQETQYF. In nucleotides, the CDR3 is TGTGCCAGTAGTAGATCCCGGGCAGGGGGGCAAGAGACCCAGTACTTC.